Listed below are T cell receptor beta chains from one sample, sequenced in a study of blood T cell repertoires in COVID-19. Measured with immunoSEQ multiplex PCR; TCRdb has only the in-frame clones, and not every one. The sample lists around 200,000 clones, 70% to 85% occurring once. Sequencing used PBMCs or T cells enriched from blood (not recorded which). These receptors were collected from a woman under 40 who had recovered from COVID-19. The CDR3 runs from the conserved cysteine through the conserved F or W. Only some rows state a clone size, as once, few, many or a class for expanded clones.

size,V,J,CDR3
-,TRBV28,TRBJ2-5,CASSFPSQTPRDNQETQYF
once,TRBV3-1/TRBV3-2,TRBJ1-2,CASSQGAGPLGYTF
few,TRBV5-1,TRBJ2-7,CASSLAASGRASYEQYF
-,TRBV7-8,TRBJ2-3,CASSQTTRSTQYF
-,TRBV5-1,TRBJ2-3,CASTRGSTDTQYF
-,TRBV5-1,TRBJ1-2,CASSLGGTGANYGYTF
-,TRBV5-1,TRBJ2-5,CASSQDRVWQETQYF
-,TRBV29-1,TRBJ2-5,CSVDVLQIRETQYF
once,TRBV5-6,TRBJ1-2,CASSLDSYGGYTF
-,TRBV7-9,TRBJ1-1,CASSLTGLNTEAFF
-,TRBV30,TRBJ1-2,CAGGTAYYGYTF
-,TRBV24-1,TRBJ1-2,CATSSGTGGGYTF
once,TRBV13,TRBJ1-6,CASSSPGQRSYNSPLHF
-,TRBV12-3/TRBV12-4,TRBJ1-1,CASSLRYTEAFF
-,TRBV7-9,TRBJ2-1,CASSFDGTAKNEQFF
-,TRBV18,TRBJ2-3,CASSPGQGVQDTQYF
-,TRBV27,TRBJ2-1,CASSPSDQRGSSYNEQFF
once,TRBV18,TRBJ1-1,CAGSPTVSTEAFF
-,TRBV9,TRBJ1-1,CASSVGQSTEAFF
-,TRBV7-2,TRBJ2-3,CASSLGSSGLAGVF
-,TRBV28,TRBJ1-5,CASLWAGGGQPQHF
-,TRBV5-1,TRBJ1-4,CASSLGTGWTNEKLFF
few,TRBV6-6,TRBJ1-1,CASSLNSGSEAFF